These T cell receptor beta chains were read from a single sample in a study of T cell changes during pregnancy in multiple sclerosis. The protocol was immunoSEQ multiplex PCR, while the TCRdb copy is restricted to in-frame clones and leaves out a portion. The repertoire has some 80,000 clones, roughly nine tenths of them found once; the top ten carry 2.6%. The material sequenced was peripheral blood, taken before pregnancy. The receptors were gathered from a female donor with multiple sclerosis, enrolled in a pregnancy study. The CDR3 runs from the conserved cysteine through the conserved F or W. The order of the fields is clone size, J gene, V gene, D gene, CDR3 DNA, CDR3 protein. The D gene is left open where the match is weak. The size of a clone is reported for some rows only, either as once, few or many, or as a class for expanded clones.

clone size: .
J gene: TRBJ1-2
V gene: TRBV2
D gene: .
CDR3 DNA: TGTGCCAGCAGTGAAGGGGCCAGGGGAATCTATGGCTACACCTTC
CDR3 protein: CASSEGARGIYGYTF

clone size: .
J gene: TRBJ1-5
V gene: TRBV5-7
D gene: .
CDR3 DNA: TGTGCCAGCAGCGCGGCCGACAGGAGATATAGCAATCAGCCCCAGCATTTT
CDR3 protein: CASSAADRRYSNQPQHF

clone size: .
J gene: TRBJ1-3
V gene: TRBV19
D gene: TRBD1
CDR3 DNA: TGTGCCAGTAGGCCCGGGACAGGAAGGGCTAACACCATATATTTT
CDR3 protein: CASRPGTGRANTIYF

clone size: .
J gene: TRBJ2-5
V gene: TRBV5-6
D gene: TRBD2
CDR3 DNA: TGTGCCAGCAGCTTCTGGACTAGAGACGGGGTGAAGACCCAGTACTTC
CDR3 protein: CASSFWTRDGVKTQYF

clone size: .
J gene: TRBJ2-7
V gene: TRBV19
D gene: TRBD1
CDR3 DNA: TGTGCCAGTTCTCGGTCCGGGACAGGGAGGTTCTACGAGCAGTACTTC
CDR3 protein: CASSRSGTGRFYEQYF

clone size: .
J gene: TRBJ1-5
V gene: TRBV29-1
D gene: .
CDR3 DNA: TGCAGCGTGGGGGGGGAGAGTCAGCCCCAGCATTTT
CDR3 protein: CSVGGESQPQHF

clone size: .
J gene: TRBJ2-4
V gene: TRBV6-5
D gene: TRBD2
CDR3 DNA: TGTGCCAGCAGCCTAGCGGGAGGACCCGAAAACATTCAGTACTTC
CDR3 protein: CASSLAGGPENIQYF

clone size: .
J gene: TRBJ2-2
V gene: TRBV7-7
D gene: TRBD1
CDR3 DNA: TGTGCTAGCAGCCCAGGGACAGCGAACACCGGGGAGCTGTTTTTT
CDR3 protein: CASSPGTANTGELFF

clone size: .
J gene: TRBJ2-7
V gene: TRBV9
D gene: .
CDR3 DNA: TGTGCCAGCAGCCCCGGTGACTCCAAGGCCTACGAGCAGTACTTC
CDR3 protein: CASSPGDSKAYEQYF

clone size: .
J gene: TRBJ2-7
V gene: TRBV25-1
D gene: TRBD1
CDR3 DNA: TGTGCCAGCAGTGGGGCCAACAGGGGGCTATACGAGCAGTACTTC
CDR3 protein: CASSGANRGLYEQYF

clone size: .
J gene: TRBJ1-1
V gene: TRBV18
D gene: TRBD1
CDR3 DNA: TGTGCCACCACCCCCCTGGCCGTCGGGACAGCCACTGAAGCTTTCTTT
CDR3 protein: CATTPLAVGTATEAFF

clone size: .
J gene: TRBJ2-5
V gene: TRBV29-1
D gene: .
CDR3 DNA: TGCAGCGTGGACAAACAAGAGACCCAGTACTTC
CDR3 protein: CSVDKQETQYF

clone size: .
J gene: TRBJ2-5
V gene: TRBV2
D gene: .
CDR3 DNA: TGTGCCAGCAGGGAACTAGTGATTAGCCAAGAGACCCAGTACTTC
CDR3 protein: CASRELVISQETQYF

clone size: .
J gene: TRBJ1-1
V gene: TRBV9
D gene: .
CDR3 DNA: TGTGCCAGCAGCGTAGCCCCAGGGGAGGGCACTGAAGCTTTCTTT
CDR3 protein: CASSVAPGEGTEAFF

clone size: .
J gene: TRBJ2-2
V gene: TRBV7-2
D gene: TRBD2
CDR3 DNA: TGTGCCAGCAGCTCCTACACCGGGACTAGATTCGGGGAGCTGTTTTTT
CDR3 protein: CASSSYTGTRFGELFF

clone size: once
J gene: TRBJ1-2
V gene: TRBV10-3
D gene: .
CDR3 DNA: TGTGCCATCAGTGAGTCGAGGGGGGGGATGGACTATGGCTACACCTTC
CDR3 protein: CAISESRGGMDYGYTF

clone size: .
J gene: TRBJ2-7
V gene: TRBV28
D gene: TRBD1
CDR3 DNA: TGTGCCAGCAGACCCTGGGGGGACAGGGTTTCCTACGAGCAGTACTTC
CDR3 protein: CASRPWGDRVSYEQYF

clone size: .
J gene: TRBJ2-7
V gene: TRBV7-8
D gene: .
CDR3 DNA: TGTGCCAGCAGCTCAGTTTCCTACGAGCAGTACTTC
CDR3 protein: CASSSVSYEQYF

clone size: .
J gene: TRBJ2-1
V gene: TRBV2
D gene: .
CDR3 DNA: TGTGCCAGCAAGCGAGCGGCGCAGTTCTTC
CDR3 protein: CASKRAAQFF

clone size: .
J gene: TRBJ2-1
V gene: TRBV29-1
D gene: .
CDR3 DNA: TGCAGCGTTGAATGGGCGAGCTCCTACAATGAGCAGTTCTTC
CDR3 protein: CSVEWASSYNEQFF

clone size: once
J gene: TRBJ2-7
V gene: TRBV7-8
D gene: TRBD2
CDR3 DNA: TGTGCCAGCAGCTTAGGGGGACTACAGTACTTC
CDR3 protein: CASSLGGLQYF

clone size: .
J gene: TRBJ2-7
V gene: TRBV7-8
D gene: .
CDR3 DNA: TGTGCCAGCAGCTTAGGAACTAGTCTCGAGCAGTACTTC
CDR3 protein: CASSLGTSLEQYF

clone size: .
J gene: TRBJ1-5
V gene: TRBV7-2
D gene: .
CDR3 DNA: TGTGCCAGCAGCTTCCCGGACCCGGGAGCGCCCCAGCATTTT
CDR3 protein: CASSFPDPGAPQHF

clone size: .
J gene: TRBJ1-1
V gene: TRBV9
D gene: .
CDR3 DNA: TGTGCCAGCAGCGAGAGGGGGGGGATGAACACTGAAGCTTTCTTT
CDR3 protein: CASSERGGMNTEAFF

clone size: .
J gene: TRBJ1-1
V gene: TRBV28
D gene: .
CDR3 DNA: TGTGCCAGCAGTACCTACTTTGAAGCTTTCTTT
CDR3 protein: CASSTYFEAFF

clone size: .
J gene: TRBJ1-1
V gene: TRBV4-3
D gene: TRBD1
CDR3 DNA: TGCGCCAGCAGCCAAGGGGCTACAGGGGAAAACACTGAAGCTTTCTTT
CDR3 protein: CASSQGATGENTEAFF

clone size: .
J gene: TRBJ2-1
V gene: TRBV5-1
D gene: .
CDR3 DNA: TGCGCCAGCAGCCAGGACTACCTCTCCTACAATGAGCAGTTCTTC
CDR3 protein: CASSQDYLSYNEQFF

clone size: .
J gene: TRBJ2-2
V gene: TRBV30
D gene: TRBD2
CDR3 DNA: TGTGCCTGGAGTCGGACTAGGACCGGGGAGCTGTTTTTT
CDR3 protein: CAWSRTRTGELFF